These T cell receptor beta chains were read from a single sample in a study of cytomegalovirus exposure and HLA in healthy donors. The assay was immunoSEQ multiplex PCR, and TCRdb's table has in-frame clones only and misses some. In the table there are 95,000 to 150,000 clones, 17% of which are singletons. The sequenced material came from PBMCs. The receptors derive from a female donor in good health and CMV-seropositive. The CDR3 runs from the conserved cysteine through the conserved F or W. A D gene is named only where the DNA matches it firmly. The listing skips clone size in some rows; elsewhere it reads once, few, many or a size class.

CDR3 DNA	CDR3 protein	D gene	V gene	J gene	clone size
TGTGCCAGCAGCTTAGGCGTGACTAGCGGGCGGGCCTACAATGAGCAGTTCTTC	CASSLGVTSGRAYNEQFF	TRBD2	TRBV11-2	TRBJ2-1	NA
TGTGCCAGCAGTGAAGCGGGCAGGGATTATGGCTACACCTTC	CASSEAGRDYGYTF	NA	TRBV6-1	TRBJ1-2	few
TGTGCCAGCAGCCGTAAAGGACAGGAAAGATATAGCAATCAGCCCCAGCATTTT	CASSRKGQERYSNQPQHF	TRBD1	TRBV5-6	TRBJ1-5	NA
TGCGCCAGCAGCCAAGGGTGGGGGCGGGACACTGAAGCTTTCTTT	CASSQGWGRDTEAFF	NA	TRBV4-1	TRBJ1-1	few
TGTGCCTGGAGACCAACGGACAGGTACAATCAGCCCCAGCATTTT	CAWRPTDRYNQPQHF	TRBD1	TRBV30	TRBJ1-5	few
TGTGCCAGCCGCCCCCTTCGCGGGGGCCCAACAGATACGCAGTATTTT	CASRPLRGGPTDTQYF	NA	TRBV5-6	TRBJ2-3	few
TGTGCCACCAGCACGTCAGGGGTTTACCCTTTCACTGAAGCTTTCTTT	CATSTSGVYPFTEAFF	NA	TRBV15	TRBJ1-1	NA
TGTGCCAGCAGTTTCACTAAGTCGAGCTCCTACGAGCAGTACTTC	CASSFTKSSSYEQYF	NA	TRBV27	TRBJ2-7	NA
TGTGCCAGCAGCGTAGGCGGGACAGGGAACTATGGCTACACCTTC	CASSVGGTGNYGYTF	TRBD1	TRBV7-9	TRBJ1-2	few
TGTGCCAGCAGCCGAGGAGTGGTTTATGAAAAACTGTTTTTT	CASSRGVVYEKLFF	NA	TRBV7-8	TRBJ1-4	few
TGCAGCGTTGTGGCTAGCGGGGATACGCAGTATTTT	CSVVASGDTQYF	TRBD2	TRBV29-1	TRBJ2-3	few
TGTGCCAGCAGTGCCTCAGGGGCCTACGAGCAGTACTTC	CASSASGAYEQYF	NA	TRBV6-1	TRBJ2-7	few
TGTGCCAGTAGTATAGAAGAGAATTCACCCCTCCACTTT	CASSIEENSPLHF	NA	TRBV19	TRBJ1-6	few
TGTGCCAGCAGTCTAACAGGGCTAGACGGCTATGGCTACACCTTC	CASSLTGLDGYGYTF	NA	TRBV6-5	TRBJ1-2	NA
TGCGCCAGCAGCTTGGCCTGGGCTGGATTAGAGACCCAGTACTTC	CASSLAWAGLETQYF	NA	TRBV5-1	TRBJ2-5	few
TGCAGCGTCACCCCGGGACAGGGTAGAGGGTATTTT	CSVTPGQGRGYF	TRBD1	TRBV29-1	TRBJ2-3	few
TGTGCCAGCTCGCTGGACAGGGTTAACTCACCCCTCCACTTT	CASSLDRVNSPLHF	TRBD1	TRBV18	TRBJ1-6	few
TGTGCCAGCAGTTACTCCTGGGGCCAGGTGGTCTACGAGCAGTACTTC	CASSYSWGQVVYEQYF	NA	TRBV6-5	TRBJ2-7	NA
TGTGCCAGCCCAGGGGACAGCAACTATGGCTACACCTTC	CASPGDSNYGYTF	TRBD1	TRBV2	TRBJ1-2	few
TGTGCCAGCAGCGTTTTCTCCTACGGCTACACCTTC	CASSVFSYGYTF	NA	TRBV2	TRBJ1-2	few
TGCGCCAGCAGCGCAACAGGGGGCGCAGGGTACGGCTACACCTTC	CASSATGGAGYGYTF	TRBD1	TRBV5-1	TRBJ1-2	NA
TGCGCCAGCAGCCGTACAGGGCCTGAAGCTTTCTTT	CASSRTGPEAFF	NA	TRBV5-1	TRBJ1-1	few
TGTGCCAGCAGCTCCGGGACAGAGATTTGGGGGGGCAATCAGCCCCAGCATTTT	CASSSGTEIWGGNQPQHF	TRBD1	TRBV7-9	TRBJ1-5	NA
TGTGCCAGTAGCAAGGGGACATCTTATGAGCAGTTCTTC	CASSKGTSYEQFF	NA	TRBV19	TRBJ2-1	NA
TGTGCCAGCAGGAAGCAGGTCACAGATACGCAGTATTTT	CASRKQVTDTQYF	NA	TRBV7-2	TRBJ2-3	NA
TGTGCCGGCAGCCCCCGGACAGGTTACGAGCAGTACTTC	CAGSPRTGYEQYF	TRBD1	TRBV7-2	TRBJ2-7	NA
TGTGCCAGCAGCGGAAGGGGGTCCCGGGACCTCACAGATACGCAGTATTTT	CASSGRGSRDLTDTQYF	NA	TRBV9	TRBJ2-3	few